The next 5 T cell receptor beta chains were all read from a single sample in a study of T cells after yellow fever vaccination. TCRdb processed the 5' RACE reads anew with MiXCR; each CDR3 protein has one entry. There are about 350,000 distinct CDR3 sequences in the sample; about 8.3% occur only once, and about 16% lies in the top ten. This specimen consisted of PBMCs, obtained approximately 40 days after the first yellow fever vaccination. Receptors originate from a man aged 18 to 35 who received the YFV17D yellow fever vaccine.

The CDR3 region is CASSLGWTGRETQYF. The CDR3 region has the DNA TGTGCCAGCAGCTTAGGGTGGACAGGGCGGGAGACCCAGTACTTC. The chain carries TRBV11-2 and TRBJ2-5; 8 nucleotides agree with TRBD1. Germline CDR1 is SGHAT and CDR2 is FQNNGV. There are 15 residues in the CDR3. V was pared by 1 base and J by 5 bases, with 6 bases of the junction left unmatched. Drawing the rest from reference TRBV11-2 and TRBJ2-5, the complete variable domain is EAGVAQSPRYKIIEKRQSVAFWCNPISGHATLYWYQQILGQGPKLLIQFQNNGVVDDSQLPKDRFSAERLKGVDSTLKIQPAKLEDSAVYLCASSLGWTGRETQYFGPGTRLLVL.

This clonotype was seen many times. The chain is built from TRBV18 and TRBJ2-3; D gene ambiguous. The CDR3 runs 14 residues. Germline lookup yields CDR1 KGHSH and CDR2 LQKENI. Trimming stripped 3 bases from V and 6 bases from J, with 13 bases between. CDR3 protein: CASSPGLFPDTQYF. The CDR3 nucleotides read TGTGCCAGCTCACCGGGTCTTTTCCCGGATACGCAGTATTTT.

This clonotype was counted only a few times. The chain joins TRBV5-6 to TRBJ2-7; weak D call: TRBD1 (6 bases). The germline CDR1 and CDR2 sequences are SGHDT and YYEEEE. This CDR3 has 13 amino acids. Deletions cut 4 bases from V and 3 bases from J, with 11 bases between. In nucleotides, the CDR3 is TGTGCCAGCAGCCAGACAGGTCTCTACGAGCAGTACTTC. This encodes CASSQTGLYEQYF.

The chain joins TRBV7-2 to TRBJ2-7; tentative D call: TRBD1 (6 bases). Trimming took off 1 base at V and 6 bases at J, with 13 bases between the two ends. This CDR3 contains 14 residues. The V gene's germline CDR1 is SGHTA and CDR2 FQGNSA. CDR3 sequence: CASSLGAGAFEQYV. CDR3 sequence (DNA): TGTGCCAGCAGCTTAGGGGCAGGGGCGTTCGAGCAGTACGTC.

The chain uses TRBV5-1 and TRBJ2-2, with a tentative D call TRBD2 (5 bases). V lost 5 bases and J 1 base, leaving 15 bases between the germline ends. The CDR3 covers 16 residues. The germline CDR1 and CDR2 sequences are SGHRS and YFSETQ. In DNA form, the CDR3 reads TGCGCCAGCAGTTTCCGGCTAGCTGAGAACACCGGGGAGCTGTTTTTT. Amino acids: CASSFRLAENTGELFF. The variable domain in full, with the rest retrieved from reference TRBV5-1 and TRBJ2-2, is KAGVTQTPRYLIKTRGQQVTLSCSPISGHRSVSWYQQTPGQGLQFLFEYFSETQRNKGNFPGRFSGRQFSNSRSEMNVSTLELGDSALYLCASSFRLAENTGELFFGEGSRLTVL.